This entry lists 27 T cell receptor beta chains sequenced from one sample in a study of CXCR3-negative and CXCR3-positive naive CD8 T cells. No antigen has been identified for these receptors. Via 5' RACE with UMI labels, TRB cDNA libraries were prepared. TCRdb re-called the 5' RACE reads and catalogs CDR3 proteins one per entry, DNA excluded. The repertoire table contains just under 65,000 distinct CDR3 sequences. Study results and limitations: TRB CDR3s of CXCR3-positive naive cells were more hydrophobic than those of CXCR3-negative naive cells.

The sequenced sample consisted of naive CXCR3+ CD8+ T cells from blood. The subset: CD45RO-CCR7+CD27+CD95- naive CD8+ T cells expressing CXCR3 (TNR3+). The source is a human donor in good health. Some clones in this sample may be carry-over from other donors' samples.

The genes are TRBV29-1 and TRBJ2-7; there is no DNA to check the TCRdb D call of TRBD1. The germline CDR1 and CDR2 sequences are SQVTM and ANQGSEA. This CDR3 is built from 12 residues. CDR3 protein: CSVDIRPGEQYF.

The V call is TRBV7-9, the J call TRBJ2-1; lacking DNA, the TRBD1 call made by TCRdb goes unchecked. There are 14 residues in the CDR3. The germline CDR1 and CDR2 sequences are SEHNR and FQNEAQ (reference sequence). The CDR3 spells CAQIRGDGYNEQFF.

This chain joins TRBV5-5 and TRBJ2-2. CDR3 length: 11 amino acids. From germline, CDR1 is SGHKS and CDR2 YYEKEE (reference sequence). CDR3 residues: CASYITGELFF.

The J gene is TRBJ2-3, the V gene TRBV6-5; as DNA is missing, the TRBD2 call by TCRdb cannot be tested. The germline gives CDR1 MNHEY, CDR2 SVGAGI. The CDR3 extends over 15 amino acids. CDR3 amino acids: CASSLTGPGTDTQYF.

The chain joins TRBV20-1 to TRBJ1-4; the D call of TRBD1 rests on TCRdb alone, since no DNA is present to check it. This CDR3 is built from 15 residues. Germline CDR1 reads DFQATT; CDR2 reads SNEGSKA (reference sequence). CDR3 residues: CSALNLGQANEKLFF.

This chain connects TRBV10-3 to TRBJ2-6; without DNA, the TCRdb call of TRBD1 cannot be checked. CDR1 ENHRY and CDR2 SYGVKD come from the germline V gene. The CDR3 consists of 15 residues. The CDR3 reads CAISEGANGANVLTF.

V is TRBV7-2 and J is TRBJ2-1. This CDR3 region has 14 residues. Germline CDR1 is SGHTA and CDR2 is FQGNSA. CDR3 amino acids: CASSLEMDYNEQFF.

The chain couples TRBV5-1 to TRBJ2-7; TCRdb returns TRBD1, unconfirmable since there is no DNA. The CDR3 extends over 15 amino acids. Germline CDR1 reads SGHRS; CDR2 reads YFSETQ. CDR3 in amino acids: CASSQKTGRFDEQYF.

V is TRBV4-1 and J is TRBJ2-1. The CDR3 loop spans 16 amino acids. Germline V gives CDR1 MGHRA, CDR2 YSYEKL. This chain's CDR3 is CASSQEFTLSYNEQFF.

This chain joins TRBV10-3 and TRBJ2-1; TCRdb's D call of TRBD2 is untestable without DNA. Looked up from germline, CDR1 is ENHRY and CDR2 is SYGVKD. CDR3 length equals 15 residues. The CDR3 protein is CAISEDAGGLNEQFF.

The chain couples TRBV27 to TRBJ2-3; the TCRdb call, TRBD2, lacks DNA for checking. The CDR3 is made up of 14 amino acids. Germline V gene data show CDR1 as MNHEY and CDR2 as SMNVEV (reference sequence). The CDR3 spells CASRPGLAFDTQYF.

The chain employs TRBV6-2 or TRBV6-3 and TRBJ2-7. There are 14 residues in the CDR3. Germline V gives CDR1 MNHEY, CDR2 SVGEGT. The CDR3 sequence: CASSYSTSAHEQYF.

The chain employs TRBV7-9 and TRBJ2-1; absent DNA, TCRdb's TRBD1 call cannot be checked. CDR3 size: 16 residues. Germline assignment: CDR1 SEHNR and CDR2 FQNEAQ (reference sequence). The CDR3 sequence is CASSLGGGGTYNEQFF.

The V gene is TRBV9, the J gene TRBJ1-1. The CDR3 runs to 13 residues. The germline gives CDR1 SGDLS, CDR2 YYNGEE. The CDR3: CASRGLWNTEAFF.

The chain carries TRBV7-8 and TRBJ2-1. The CDR3 contains 14 residues. The germline CDR1 and CDR2 sequences are SGHVS and FQNEAQ. The CDR3 here is CASSLISTNNEQFF.

In terms of frequency, this clonotype is medium-sized. This chain links TRBV6-2 or TRBV6-3 with TRBJ2-3. The CDR3 extends over 13 amino acids. Germline V gives CDR1 MNHEY, CDR2 SVGEGT. CDR3 residues: CASSYLSPDTQYF.

V is TRBV12-3 or TRBV12-4 and J is TRBJ1-5. The CDR3 is 12 amino acids. This chain's CDR3 is CASSFSNQPQHF.

This rearrangement joins TRBV20-1 to TRBJ2-7; TCRdb indicates TRBD1, and absent DNA this call remains unverified. CDR3 length: 15 amino acids. Germline V gene sequence: CDR1 DFQATT, CDR2 SNEGSKA (reference sequence). This chain's CDR3 is CSVQSAGGESYEQYF.

This chain's CDR3 is CASSEWELNTEAFF. The V and J genes are TRBV25-1 and TRBJ1-1. The germline V gene encodes CDR1 MGHDK and CDR2 SYGVNS. This CDR3 region has 14 residues. Together with reference TRBV25-1 and TRBJ1-1, the CDR3 gives the full variable domain: EADIYQTPRYLVIGTGKKITLECSQTMGHDKMYWYQQDPGMELHLIHYSYGVNSTEKGDLSSESTVSRIRTEHFPLTLESARPSHTSQYLCASSEWELNTEAFFGQGTRLTVV.

This chain joins TRBV29-1 and TRBJ2-3. Germline lookup yields CDR1 SQVTM and CDR2 ANQGSEA. This CDR3 region has 12 residues. The CDR3 here is CSQGALTDTQYF.

The chain is built from TRBV28 and TRBJ2-5; the D call from TCRdb, TRBD1, cannot be confirmed without DNA. This CDR3 has 15 amino acids. The germline CDR1 and CDR2 sequences are MDHEN and SYDVKM. CDR3 loop: CASSLEGRGGETQYF.

The V and J genes are TRBV29-1 and TRBJ1-3. This CDR3 has 12 residues. Germline V gene sequence: CDR1 SQVTM, CDR2 ANQGSEA. The CDR3 region is CSAEGSGNTIYF.

The rearrangement joins TRBV29-1 to TRBJ1-2. The CDR3 runs 14 residues. Germline-derived CDR1 and CDR2 are SQVTM and ANQGSEA. CDR3 region: CSVEDPSVNYGYTF.

V gene TRBV28 combines with J gene TRBJ2-7; with no DNA, the TCRdb D assignment of TRBD2 cannot be verified. This CDR3 comprises 13 residues. The germline gives CDR1 MDHEN, CDR2 SYDVKM. The CDR3 protein is CASKSGASYEQYF.

Frequency places this clonotype as medium-sized. This chain links TRBV20-1 with TRBJ2-7; TCRdb outputs TRBD1, but without DNA this stays unchecked. The CDR3 sequence is 13 residues long. Germline-derived CDR1 and CDR2 are DFQATT and SNEGSKA (reference sequence). CDR3 region: CSAREGAGYEQYF.

V gene TRBV12-3 or TRBV12-4 combines with J gene TRBJ1-1. This CDR3 comprises 13 residues. This CDR3 is CASRGMGNTEAFF.

The chain is built from TRBV20-1 and TRBJ2-7; with no DNA, the TCRdb D assignment of TRBD1 cannot be verified. Germline V gives CDR1 DFQATT, CDR2 SNEGSKA (reference sequence). The CDR3 runs 12 residues. The CDR3 is CSAGDSSYEQYF.